These T cell receptor beta chains were read from a single sample in a study of early T cells in non-severe SARS-CoV-2 infection. TCRdb reanalysed the 5' RACE reads using MiXCR and keeps one entry per CDR3 protein. The table records fewer than 45,000 distinct CDR3 sequences, 5.8% of them present only once. Sequenced material: whole blood. These receptor sequences come from an adult who was a healthcare worker with PCR-confirmed SARS-CoV-2 infection or an uninfected control (not recorded which). Each CDR3 is given with its conserved first and last residue. The D gene is left open where the match is weak. Not every row has a clone size; where given, it reads once, few, many or a size class.

d_gene | j_gene | v_gene | abundance | CDR3nt | CDR3aa
NA | TRBJ2-5 | TRBV11-1 | many | TGTGCCTCCCGGCCCATGGACAAAGAGACCCAGTACTTC | CASRPMDKETQYF
TRBD1 | TRBJ1-2 | TRBV5-1 | many | TGCGCCAGCAGCAGACAGGGCCGAGCCTATGGCTACACCTTC | CASSRQGRAYGYTF
NA | TRBJ1-1 | TRBV7-8 | many | TGTGCCAGCAGCTTTTGGGGCGTGAACACTGAAGCTTTCTTT | CASSFWGVNTEAFF
NA | TRBJ1-2 | TRBV6-8 | NA | TGTGCCAGCAGTTACTCGAAGGGGAAATGGTATGGCTACACCTTC | CASSYSKGKWYGYTF
NA | TRBJ1-5 | TRBV2 | many | TGTGCCAGCAGTGAGGTCCGAAAAGGGCAGCCCCAGCATTTT | CASSEVRKGQPQHF
TRBD2 | TRBJ2-1 | TRBV20-1 | few | TGCAGTGCTAGTATGGGAGCGGGACCTCCCAATGAGCAGTTCTTC | CSASMGAGPPNEQFF
TRBD1 | TRBJ1-1 | TRBV6-1 | many | TGTGCCAGCAGAAATACAGGGGCTGGTGAAGCTTTCTTT | CASRNTGAGEAFF
TRBD2 | TRBJ2-7 | TRBV20-1 | NA | TGCAGTGCTCCTAGCGGGGGGGCCAGCTCCTACGAGCAGTACTTC | CSAPSGGASSYEQYF
NA | TRBJ2-1 | TRBV9 | few | TGTGCCAGCAGCGTAGACGGTAGGGCCGATTCGTTCTTC | CASSVDGRADSFF
NA | TRBJ1-2 | TRBV30 | many | TGTGCCTGGAGTAATACCGGTGGGGACTTTGGCTACACCTTC | CAWSNTGGDFGYTF
TRBD1 | TRBJ1-3 | TRBV7-8 | many | TGTGCCAGCAGCTTAGGCGCTGGGGGACAGGGGGGAAACACCATATATTTT | CASSLGAGGQGGNTIYF
NA | TRBJ2-1 | TRBV5-1 | many | TGCGCCAGCAGCCCCCGTATGGGCAATGAGCAGTTCTTC | CASSPRMGNEQFF
NA | TRBJ2-3 | TRBV6-5 | many | TGTGCCAGCAGTTACTCGAGGGACACAGATACGCAGTATTTT | CASSYSRDTDTQYF
NA | TRBJ1-6 | TRBV27 | NA | TGTGCCAGCAGTTTTTCAGGGAATTCACCCCTCCACTTT | CASSFSGNSPLHF
TRBD1 | TRBJ1-4 | TRBV19 | many | TGTGCCAGTAGTATGGGACAGGTTGGAGAAAAACTGTTTTTT | CASSMGQVGEKLFF
TRBD2 | TRBJ2-1 | TRBV7-2 | many | TGTGCCAGCAGCGCCCTAGCGGGATCCTACAATGAGCAGTTCTTC | CASSALAGSYNEQFF
TRBD2 | TRBJ2-1 | TRBV3-1 | many | TGTGCCAGCAGCCGCCGTCTAGCGGGAGGGCCACGGAATGAGCAGTTCTTC | CASSRRLAGGPRNEQFF
NA | TRBJ1-5 | TRBV20-1 | medium-sized | TGCAGTGCTCGGATTGGGAATAGCAATCAGCCCCAGCATTTT | CSARIGNSNQPQHF
TRBD1 | TRBJ2-2 | TRBV7-6 | many | TGTGCCAGCAGCTTAGTCGGACAGGGGTTCGCGAACACCGGGGAGCTGTTTTTT | CASSLVGQGFANTGELFF
NA | TRBJ1-6 | TRBV10-1 | many | TGCGCCAGCCAACAAACGGCGGGGGAGTATAATTCACCCCTCCACTTT | CASQQTAGEYNSPLHF
NA | TRBJ2-1 | TRBV24-1 | many | TGTGCCACCAGTGACCAAGCGGGCATCTCCTACAATGAGCAGTTCTTC | CATSDQAGISYNEQFF
NA | TRBJ2-3 | TRBV20-1 | many | TGCAGTGCTAGCGGGGGGCATGGAGATACGCAGTATTTT | CSASGGHGDTQYF
TRBD2 | TRBJ2-1 | TRBV12-3/TRBV12-4 | many | TGTGCCAGCAGTTTAGCGTCCGGGCTAGCGGGAGTAAGAAATGAGCAGTTCTTC | CASSLASGLAGVRNEQFF
NA | TRBJ2-2 | TRBV7-9 | many | TGTGCCAGCAGCTTAGCCAGAGGAAACACCGGGGAGCTGTTTTTT | CASSLARGNTGELFF
NA | TRBJ1-3 | TRBV6-6 | many | TGTGCCAGCAGTGCACCGGGACAAAGCTCTGGAAACACCATATATTTT | CASSAPGQSSGNTIYF
NA | TRBJ1-2 | TRBV11-2 | NA | TGTGCCAGCAGCCAGGGCACCCCTAACTATGGCTACACCTTC | CASSQGTPNYGYTF
NA | TRBJ1-2 | TRBV5-6 | many | TGTGCCAGCAGCTACTCATCGTTCGATGGCTACACCTTC | CASSYSSFDGYTF
NA | TRBJ2-2 | TRBV11-2 | many | TGTGCCAGCAGCTTAGAGAGGACCGGGGAGCTGTTTTTT | CASSLERTGELFF
NA | TRBJ1-2 | TRBV25-1 | many | TGTGCCAGCAGTCGTCTTAACTATGGCTACACCTTC | CASSRLNYGYTF
NA | TRBJ1-5 | TRBV20-1 | many | TGCAGTGCCCCAACGGGCGTGGGGCCCCAGCATTTT | CSAPTGVGPQHF
NA | TRBJ1-1 | TRBV7-2 | many | TGTGCCAGCAGCTCAAGAGCTGAAGCTTTCTTT | CASSSRAEAFF
NA | TRBJ1-2 | TRBV29-1 | few | TGCAGCGTTCCCCGTCCCCCTCAGCTTAACTATGGCTACACCTTC | CSVPRPPQLNYGYTF
TRBD1 | TRBJ2-7 | TRBV12-3/TRBV12-4 | many | TGTGCCAGCAGTGACAGGGGATTCTACGAGCAGTACTTC | CASSDRGFYEQYF
TRBD2 | TRBJ2-7 | TRBV30 | NA | TGTGCCTGGAGTCAATGGGCGCAGCGGGAGGGCCCGGTCGAGCAGTACTTC | CAWSQWAQREGPVEQYF
NA | TRBJ1-6 | TRBV30 | NA | TGTGCCTGGAGGCTTCTCGGGGGCCATAATTCACCCCTCCACTTT | CAWRLLGGHNSPLHF
NA | TRBJ2-1 | TRBV6-5 | once | TGTGCCAGCAGCGAGTGGGGTCTCCAAGGTGAGCAGTTCTTC | CASSEWGLQGEQFF
NA | TRBJ1-1 | TRBV19 | many | TGTGCCAGTAGTATAGGGCAGGAGATGAACACTGAAGCTTTCTTT | CASSIGQEMNTEAFF
NA | TRBJ2-4 | TRBV12-3/TRBV12-4 | many | TGTGCCAGCAGTTTAGGGAAAACGAACATTCAGTACTTC | CASSLGKTNIQYF
TRBD1 | TRBJ2-1 | TRBV29-1 | many | TGCAGCGTACGGACAGGGATTAGGAGTGAGCAGTTCTTC | CSVRTGIRSEQFF
NA | TRBJ1-1 | TRBV18 | many | TGTGCCAGCTCACAGAGCGAGACTGAAGCTTTCTTT | CASSQSETEAFF
TRBD1 | TRBJ1-1 | TRBV7-2 | NA | TGTGCCAGCAGCTCCCCGGACAGGCCCCTGAACACTGAAGCTTTCTTT | CASSSPDRPLNTEAFF
NA | TRBJ1-1 | TRBV20-1 | many | TGCAGTGCTAGATCCGGGACGTTGGGTACTGAAGCTTTCTTT | CSARSGTLGTEAFF
NA | TRBJ2-1 | TRBV30 | many | TGTGCCTGGAGTGCCGGCAGGGGATGGGGTGAGCAGTTCTTC | CAWSAGRGWGEQFF
NA | TRBJ2-3 | TRBV10-3 | many | TGTGCCACCCTGGGAGGCACAGATACGCAGTATTTT | CATLGGTDTQYF
NA | TRBJ1-1 | TRBV7-2 | many | TGTGCCAGCAGCTTATACGATAACACTGAAGCTTTCTTT | CASSLYDNTEAFF
NA | TRBJ2-7 | TRBV5-1 | many | TGCGCCAGCAGCCGGGACAACTACGAGCAGTACTTC | CASSRDNYEQYF
NA | TRBJ2-5 | TRBV7-2 | many | TGTGCCAGCAGCATTAGTTCCGGAGCCTCGGAGACCCAGTACTTC | CASSISSGASETQYF
NA | TRBJ2-7 | TRBV6-5 | many | TGTGCCAGCAGTCCAGGACTGAACTCCTACGAGCAGTACTTC | CASSPGLNSYEQYF
NA | TRBJ1-5 | TRBV6-2/TRBV6-3 | many | TGTGCCAGCAGTTACAGTGCTGGGTCGCAGCCCCAGCATTTT | CASSYSAGSQPQHF
NA | TRBJ1-1 | TRBV6-5 | many | TGTGCCAGCATCGCCCTGGAGGGGGGGACTGAAGCTTTCTTT | CASIALEGGTEAFF
NA | TRBJ1-1 | TRBV5-1 | NA | TGCGCCAGCAGCTTGGGCGCCAGGGGCCGGAACACTGAAGCTTTCTTT | CASSLGARGRNTEAFF
NA | TRBJ2-7 | TRBV7-6 | many | TGTGCCAGCAGCTTGGAGTCGGGACTCCTTACCTACGAGCAGTACTTC | CASSLESGLLTYEQYF